The 18 T cell receptor beta chains listed next were all sequenced from one sample in a study of T cell repertoires in cytomegalovirus infection. What these receptors recognize is not known. TCRdb reprocessed the reads with MiXCR, giving one entry per CDR3 protein. Among more than 300,000 distinct CDR3 sequences listed, approximately 35% were seen once. Sequencing used cultured PBMCs, obtained from culture after CMV antigen stimulation. The receptor set was obtained from a human donor in good health (CMV status not recorded). Some clones in this sample may be carry-over from other donors' samples.

The J gene is TRBJ2-7, the V gene TRBV7-8, with 7 bases aligning to TRBD1. The germline V gene has CDR1 SGHVS and CDR2 FQNEAQ. The V gene end was trimmed by 4 bases and the J gene end by 6 bases; junction bases not matched to a gene: 9. The CDR3 is 14 residues long. This CDR3 reads CASSSRSGQREQYV. The DNA of the CDR3 is TGTGCCAGCAGCTCCAGATCGGGACAGCGCGAGCAGTACGTC.

This clonotype was counted a single time. This rearrangement joins TRBV6-1 to TRBJ2-2, with TRBD2 matching over 12 bases. Germline loops: CDR1 MNHNS, CDR2 SASEGT. The CDR3 sequence is 17 residues long. The ends lost 6 bases at V and 6 bases at J; junction bases unmatched: 11. The CDR3 loop reads CASSPGGLAGLAGELFF. The CDR3 DNA sequence: TGTGCCAGCAGCCCGGGAGGACTAGCGGGACTCGCCGGGGAGCTGTTTTTT.

With respect to this clonotype: A read error may account for a junction end that differs from germline. The genes are TRBV2 and TRBJ1-6, with D tentatively TRBD1 (6 bases). The germline V gene has CDR1 SNHLY and CDR2 FYNNEI. This CDR3 spans 10 amino acids. The CDR3 DNA is TGTGCCAGCAGGGGCCGGACAGCCACCTTT. It codes for CASRGRTATF.

The chain is built from TRBV20-1 and TRBJ1-5; possibly TRBD1 for D (5 bases). The CDR3 is 15 residues long. Trimming took 0 bases from V and 3 from J, leaving 12 bases between them. Germline CDR1 DFQATT, CDR2 SNEGSKA (reference sequence). The CDR3 here is CSARDPGTFNQPQHF. The CDR3 nucleotides read TGCAGTGCTAGAGATCCCGGGACTTTCAATCAGCCCCAGCATTTT.

This clonotype was detected only a few times. The chain joins TRBV7-2 to TRBJ2-5; D is uncertain. This CDR3 region has 13 residues. From germline, CDR1 is SGHTA and CDR2 FQGNSA. Trimming cost V 3 bases and J 5 bases, with 10 bases left between them. CDR3 sequence reads: CASSLRPGETQYF. The CDR3 DNA sequence: TGTGCCAGCAGCTTGAGGCCAGGCGAGACCCAGTACTTC.

This clonotype was found a few times. V is TRBV11-2 and J is TRBJ1-1, with 12 nucleotides matching TRBD1. Germline CDR1 is SGHAT and CDR2 is FQNNGV. The CDR3 extends over 14 amino acids. After removal of 5 bases from V and 7 bases from J, the junction contained 5 bases not matched to a gene. In nucleotides, the CDR3 is TGTGCCAGCAGCCCCGGGACAGGGGGCGGTGAAGCTTTCTTT. Amino acid sequence: CASSPGTGGGEAFF.

The chain joins TRBV29-1 to TRBJ2-1, with 10 bases fitting TRBD2. Losses at the gene ends were 1 base for V and 0 bases for J; bases not matched to a gene: 9. This CDR3 is 18 amino acids long. Per germline, CDR1 SQVTM and CDR2 ANQGSEA. This CDR3 reads CSVEGLAGASSSYNEQFF. The CDR3 DNA reads as TGCAGCGTTGAAGGACTAGCGGGCGCATCATCCTCCTACAATGAGCAGTTCTTC.

This clonotype was seen repeatedly, ten times or more. The gene calls are TRBV12-3 or TRBV12-4 and TRBJ1-5; 7 nucleotides align to TRBD1. The V and J ends lost 6 bases and 3 bases, in that order; junction bases with no gene match: 8. The CDR3 is 15 residues long. This chain's CDR3 is CASSRMTGFNQPQHF. The CDR3 DNA reads TGTGCCAGCAGCCGAATGACAGGGTTCAATCAGCCCCAGCATTTT.

This clonotype was picked up a small number of times. This chain connects TRBV27 to TRBJ2-1, with TRBD2 identical over 13 bases. J lost 7 bases, V lost 1 base, and 4 bases had no gene match. CDR3 length equals 16 residues. The germline CDR1 and CDR2 sequences are MNHEY and SMNVEV (reference sequence). CDR3 amino acids: CASSLFGLAGANEQFF. In DNA form, the CDR3 reads TGTGCCAGCAGTTTATTCGGACTAGCGGGAGCGAATGAGCAGTTCTTC.

This clonotype was detected only a few times. The chain combines TRBV7-3 with TRBJ2-1; D is perhaps TRBD2 (5 bases). Trimming removed 1 base at V and 10 bases at J, with 17 bases between. The length of the CDR3 is 15 residues. Germline V gives CDR1 SGHTA, CDR2 FQGTGA. CDR3 DNA sequence: TGTGCCAGCAGCTTAATCGCTGCTGTGAGCGGAGAGCAGTTCTTC. It yields the protein CASSLIAAVSGEQFF.

CDR3 sequence reads: CASSQVAGLGSEQYF. The CDR3 nucleotides are TGCGCCAGCAGCCAAGTCGCTGGGTTGGGGTCCGAGCAGTACTTC. V and J are TRBV4-1 and TRBJ2-7; D uncertain. Trimming took off 1 base at V and 6 bases at J, with 16 bases between the two ends. CDR1 is MGHRA and CDR2 is YSYEKL in the germline V gene. This CDR3 is built from 15 residues.

The rearrangement links TRBV6-1 to TRBJ2-7; D call uncertain. V lost 2 bases to trimming and J lost 4 bases, with 9 bases between them. In germline, CDR1 is MNHNS, CDR2 SASEGT. The CDR3 extends over 13 amino acids. The CDR3 reads CASSELRLYEQYF. Written as DNA, the CDR3 is TGTGCCAGCAGTGAATTGAGACTGTACGAGCAGTACTTC.

The chain links TRBV7-9 to TRBJ2-2; 9 nucleotides line up with TRBD2. J gave up 7 bases and V 5 bases, and 23 bases lay outside the gene matches. The CDR3 extends over 20 amino acids. CDR1 and CDR2 from the germline V gene are SEHNR and FQNEAQ (reference sequence). In nucleotides, the CDR3 is TGTGCCAGCAGCGAGGTTCCGGGACTAGCCCCGTCACCGACGGGCGGGGAGCTGTTTTTT. This codes for CASSEVPGLAPSPTGGELFF.

In this sample, this clonotype turned up once. The chain is built from TRBV7-2 and TRBJ2-3; 7 bases agree with TRBD1. The trim removed 5 bases at V and 2 bases at J, leaving 7 bases unmatched. From germline, CDR1 is SGHTA and CDR2 FQGNSA. The CDR3 has 15 amino acids. The CDR3: CASSPRDRFTDTQYF. CDR3 DNA sequence: TGTGCCAGCAGCCCCCGGGACAGATTCACAGATACGCAGTATTTT.

This clonotype came up a few times. J is TRBJ1-1 and V is TRBV10-3; D gene unclear. V shed 3 bases and J shed 0 bases, with 5 bases lying between them. There are 13 residues in the CDR3. Looked up from germline, CDR1 is ENHRY and CDR2 is SYGVKD. For the CDR3, the DNA is TGTGCCATCAGTGACGGAATGAACACTGAAGCTTTCTTT. Its translation: CAISDGMNTEAFF.

This clonotype was seen a few times. The chain uses TRBV10-2 and TRBJ2-7; 8 bases align to TRBD2. Germline-derived CDR1 and CDR2 are WSHSY and SAAADI. With V trimmed by 7 bases and J by 6 bases, 11 bases remained unmatched. The CDR3 is 14 amino acids. CDR3 nucleotide sequence: TGCGCCAGCAAACCGGGGGGGTCTTCAGGCGAGCAGTACGTC. Its protein product is CASKPGGSSGEQYV.

V is TRBV12-5 and J is TRBJ2-3; 9 bases match TRBD1. Looked up from germline, CDR1 is LGHNT and CDR2 is FRNRAP. With 6 bases clipped from V and 4 bases from J, the junction kept 11 bases outside the gene matches. The CDR3 extends over 16 amino acids. This CDR3 reads CASGPLPGQGSDTQYF. CDR3 sequence (DNA): TGTGCTAGTGGCCCGCTTCCGGGACAGGGCTCAGATACGCAGTATTTT.

The chain couples TRBV20-1 to TRBJ1-1; the D gene is possibly TRBD1 (6 bases). Trimming cost V 5 bases and J 3 bases, with 19 bases left between them. CDR1 is DFQATT, CDR2 SNEGSKA, per germline (reference sequence). The CDR3 runs 15 residues. CDR3 region: CSAPQPTQGYTEAFF. Written as DNA, the CDR3 is TGCAGTGCTCCGCAGCCTACTCAGGGGTACACTGAAGCTTTCTTT.